This TCR beta chain is drawn from a study of blood T cell repertoires in COVID-19. The overall study: The samples span acute and convalescent COVID-19 from the United States, Italy and Spain. T cells, B-cell-depleted T cells, or PBMCs supplied cDNA or gDNA.

The ends lost 9 bases at V and 8 bases at J; junction bases unmatched: 4. Germline values: CDR1 LNHDA, CDR2 SQIVND (reference sequence). This CDR3 comprises 12 residues. TCRdb keeps only in-frame clones here, not all; method: immunoSEQ multiplex PCR. Altogether about 110,000 clones are present, 70% to 80% being singletons, with the ten largest covering approximately 0.88%. The clonotype originates from a human donor with acute or convalescent COVID-19. The donor label of this sample is uncertain. V usage is TRBV19 and J usage is TRBJ1-4; 9 bases agree with TRBD1. Sequencing was performed on peripheral blood. This CDR3 reads CASRDREEKLFF. As DNA, the CDR3 is TGTGCCAGCCGGGACAGGGAAGAAAAACTGTTTTTT. Combining the CDR3 with reference TRBV19 and TRBJ1-4 gives the whole variable domain DGGITQSPKYLFRKEGQNVTLSCEQNLNHDAMYWYRQDPGQGLRLIYYSQIVNDFQKGDIAEGYSVSREKKESFPLTVTSAQKNPTAFYLCASRDREEKLFFGSGTQLSVL.